The next 23 T cell receptor beta chains were all read from a single sample in a study of technical replicates of blood from a handful of donors (dated by TCRdb to 2016 to 2017). To prepare the library, the immunoSEQ multiplex PCR assay was applied. TCRdb stores this immuneACCESS table with in-frame sequences only. Part of the clones is absent; in the studies checked, under half of the shortfall reflects unresolved V genes, and no reason is known for the rest. The sample table contains about 80,000 clones; only one count was recorded for roughly 96% of them. Jointly, the top ten make up about 0.3% of the sample. Material: T cells isolated from PBMCs. These receptors all stem from a human donor in good health.

The rearrangement links TRBV10-1 to TRBJ2-5, with a possible D match to TRBD2 (5 bases). Germline V lookup: CDR1 WNHNN, CDR2 SYGVQD (reference sequence). V lost 5 bases, J lost 2 bases, and 12 bases lay in between. This CDR3 spans 14 amino acids. CDR3 DNA sequence: TGCGCCAGCAGTCCTTCGGGCGGGCAAGAGACCCAGTACTTC. Translated: CASSPSGGQETQYF.

The genes are TRBV25-1 and TRBJ1-3; D remains unclear. Germline CDR1 and CDR2: MGHDK and SYGVNS. CDR3 length: 17 residues. The V gene lost 3 bases and the J gene lost 0 bases, with 15 bases spanning the gap. The CDR3 bases are TGTGCCAGCAGTGATCCGACTGCAGCACACTCTGGAAACACCATATATTTT. This sequence encodes CASSDPTAAHSGNTIYF.

This rearrangement joins TRBV27 to TRBJ2-7; D may be TRBD2 (5 bases). Germline V lookup: CDR1 MNHEY, CDR2 SMNVEV (reference sequence). Trimming took 2 bases from V and 7 from J, leaving 9 bases between them. The CDR3 loop spans 12 amino acids. CDR3 nucleotides: TGTGCCAGCAGTTTAGAGTCGGGGGAGCAGTACTTC. The encoded protein is CASSLESGEQYF.

Only a few counts were recorded for this clone. This sequence joins TRBV18 and TRBJ1-1; TRBD1 is a possible D gene (6 bases). V was cut by 2 bases and J by 6 bases, with 7 bases left in between. Per germline, CDR1 KGHSH and CDR2 LQKENI. The CDR3 consists of 12 residues. This chain's CDR3 is CASSPTGPEAFF. The CDR3 DNA is TGTGCCAGCTCACCAACAGGGCCTGAAGCTTTCTTT. The variable domain in full, completed from reference TRBV18 and TRBJ1-1, reads NAGVMQNPRHLVRRRGQEARLRCSPMKGHSHVYWYRQLPEEGLKFMVYLQKENIIDESGMPKERFSAEFPKEGPSILRIQQVVRGDSAAYFCASSPTGPEAFFGQGTRLTVV.

V gene TRBV28 combines with J gene TRBJ2-3; D gene ambiguous. V shed 3 bases and J shed 0 bases, with 4 bases lying between them. The length of the CDR3 is 13 residues. Germline CDR1 is MDHEN and CDR2 is SYDVKM. The CDR3 bases are TGTGCCAGCAGTTTGAGCAGCACAGATACGCAGTATTTT. This codes for CASSLSSTDTQYF.

This chain joins TRBV5-1 and TRBJ2-7; possible D gene TRBD1, 6 bases. The CDR3 has 13 amino acids. Per the germline V gene, CDR1 is SGHRS and CDR2 is YFSETQ. V gave up 7 bases and J gave up 2 bases, with 13 bases separating them. CDR3 bases: TGCGCCAGCGCCAGGGGCCTTACCTACGAGCAGTACTTC. Translated, it gives CASARGLTYEQYF.

V and J are TRBV7-9 and TRBJ2-1; 10 nucleotides line up with TRBD2. There are 15 residues in the CDR3. V lost 5 bases to trimming and J lost 5 bases; unmatched junction nucleotides: 6. The V gene's germline CDR1 is SEHNR and CDR2 FQNEAQ (reference sequence). This chain's CDR3 is CASSPHGLADNEQFF. CDR3 DNA sequence: TGTGCCAGCAGCCCCCATGGACTAGCGGACAATGAGCAGTTCTTC.

This chain links TRBV11-3 with TRBJ2-5; 11 bases align to TRBD1. Trimming took 4 bases from V and 2 from J; bases not matched to a gene: 3. The CDR3 sequence is 15 residues long. Germline V gene sequence: CDR1 SGHNT, CDR2 YENEEA. CDR3 region: CASSWGTGGQETQYF. The CDR3 DNA reads as TGTGCCAGCAGCTGGGGGACAGGGGGACAAGAGACCCAGTACTTC. The whole variable domain, remainder taken from reference TRBV11-3 and TRBJ2-5, is EAGVVQSPRYKIIEKKQPVAFWCNPISGHNTLYWYLQNLGQGPELLIRYENEEAVDDSQLPKDRFSAERLKGVDSTLKIQPAELGDSAVYLCASSWGTGGQETQYFGPGTRLLVL.

The chain couples TRBV5-6 to TRBJ2-1; possible D gene TRBD2, 5 bases. V was shortened by 1 base and J by 7 bases, with 18 bases between the two germline ends. Germline V CDR1 and CDR2: SGHDT, YYEEEE. The CDR3 length is 16 residues. The CDR3 here is CASSLWEQPGENEQFF. CDR3 sequence (DNA): TGTGCCAGCAGCTTGTGGGAACAGCCCGGGGAGAATGAGCAGTTCTTC.

The J gene is TRBJ1-1, the V gene TRBV2, with a weak D call TRBD1 (5 bases). The V gene lost 3 bases and the J gene lost 0 bases, with 11 bases spanning the gap. The CDR3 covers 15 residues. Germline loops: CDR1 SNHLY, CDR2 FYNNEI. The CDR3 is CASSEEGDLNTEAFF. DNA of the CDR3: TGTGCCAGCAGTGAGGAAGGGGACTTGAACACTGAAGCTTTCTTT.

This clone occurred once. This chain connects TRBV29-1 to TRBJ1-2, with TRBD1 as a possible D gene (6 bases). V gave up 6 bases and J gave up 4 bases, with 12 bases separating them. This CDR3 comprises 12 residues. The germline gives CDR1 SQVTM, CDR2 ANQGSEA. CDR3 region: CSVRGLIYGYTF. The CDR3 DNA follows: TGCAGCGTCAGGGGATTAATCTATGGCTACACCTTC.

For the CDR3, the DNA is TGTGCCTGGAGTGGACTAGCGGGAGGCGGTGAGCAGTTCTTC. The encoded protein is CAWSGLAGGGEQFF. The V and J genes are TRBV30 and TRBJ2-1; 13 nucleotides match TRBD2. Per germline, CDR1 GTSNPN and CDR2 SVGIG (reference sequence). V shed 1 base, J shed 9 bases, and the junction held 3 bases outside the gene matches. This CDR3 region has 14 residues.

The chain employs TRBV5-1 and TRBJ2-5; D not resolved. V was pared by 0 bases and J by 4 bases, with 4 bases between. CDR1 and CDR2 (germline): SGHRS, YFSETQ. There are 12 residues in the CDR3. CDR3 nucleotide sequence: TGCGCCAGCAGCTTGGATATAGAGACCCAGTACTTC. This encodes CASSLDIETQYF.

This chain uses TRBV5-1 with TRBJ2-3; 7 nucleotides match TRBD2. The junction had 9 bases not matched to a gene; V was cut back by 0 bases and J by 2 bases. CDR3 length equals 17 residues. The germline CDR1 and CDR2 sequences are SGHRS and YFSETQ. In nucleotides, the CDR3 is TGCGCCAGCAGCTTGGCCGGCGGGAGTTACCACACAGATACGCAGTATTTT. This encodes CASSLAGGSYHTDTQYF.

The chain couples TRBV10-3 to TRBJ2-7; no clear D gene. The CDR3 covers 11 residues. From germline, CDR1 is ENHRY and CDR2 SYGVKD. Trimming shortened V by 10 bases and J by 6 bases, and 13 bases separated the two germline ends. The CDR3 reads CATLVSGEQYF. The CDR3 DNA is TGTGCCACTCTCGTATCGGGCGAGCAGTACTTC.

The chain uses TRBV6-4 and TRBJ1-2, with 9 bases lining up with TRBD1. This CDR3 is 18 amino acids long. The germline V gene has CDR1 MRHNA and CDR2 SNTAGT. After removal of 5 bases from V and 7 bases from J, the junction contained 20 bases not matched to a gene. CDR3 in amino acids: CASSPGDREVPPRTGYTF. CDR3 coding DNA: TGTGCCAGCAGTCCCGGGGACAGGGAGGTTCCCCCTCGGACTGGCTACACCTTC.

The chain couples TRBV28 to TRBJ1-1; TRBD1 is a possible D gene (6 bases). Germline CDR1 MDHEN, CDR2 SYDVKM. Trimming shortened V by 1 base and J by 6 bases, and 15 bases separated the two germline ends. The CDR3 extends over 15 amino acids. Here the CDR3 DNA reads TGTGCCAGCAGTTTATTCGGACAGTTTGATTCTGAAGCTTTCTTT. It translates to CASSLFGQFDSEAFF.

CDR3 sequence reads: CASSSRLAGAYEQYF. In DNA, the CDR3 is TGTGCCAGCAGCTCCCGACTAGCGGGAGCCTACGAGCAGTACTTC. The chain combines TRBV7-9 with TRBJ2-7; 12 bases are a match to TRBD2. There are 15 residues in the CDR3. The V gene end was trimmed by 4 bases and the J gene end by 2 bases; junction bases not matched to a gene: 3. Germline lookup yields CDR1 SEHNR and CDR2 FQNEAQ (reference sequence).

The rearrangement uses TRBV6-5 and TRBJ2-7; tentatively, D is TRBD1 (5 bases). Per germline, CDR1 MNHEY and CDR2 SVGAGI. The V end was cut by 7 bases, the J end by 4 bases, with 20 bases between. The CDR3 extends over 15 amino acids. The CDR3: CASILFTGQPYEQYF. CDR3 bases: TGTGCCAGCATATTATTTACAGGCCAGCCTTACGAGCAGTACTTC.

V gene TRBV18 combines with J gene TRBJ1-1, with D perhaps matching TRBD1 (6 bases). Germline CDR1 is KGHSH and CDR2 is LQKENI. CDR3 length equals 15 residues. V shed 3 bases and J shed 4 bases, with 15 bases lying between them. DNA for the CDR3: TGTGCCAGCTCACCGCCACCTACAGGGAGCACTGAAGCTTTCTTT. This codes for CASSPPPTGSTEAFF.

This sequence joins TRBV5-1 and TRBJ2-3, with 9 bases lining up with TRBD2. Trimming cost V 0 bases and J 4 bases; bases outside gene matches: 9. CDR1 and CDR2 from the germline V gene are SGHRS and YFSETQ. The CDR3 sequence is 17 residues long. CDR3 DNA sequence: TGCGCCAGCAGCTTGGAAGGTAGCGGGAGAGAGGCAGATACGCAGTATTTT. It codes for CASSLEGSGREADTQYF. Drawing the rest from reference TRBV5-1 and TRBJ2-3, the complete variable domain is KAGVTQTPRYLIKTRGQQVTLSCSPISGHRSVSWYQQTPGQGLQFLFEYFSETQRNKGNFPGRFSGRQFSNSRSEMNVSTLELGDSALYLCASSLEGSGREADTQYFGPGTRLTVL.

The chain recombines TRBV7-2 with TRBJ2-3, with D possibly matching TRBD1 (6 bases). CDR1 and CDR2 (germline): SGHTA, FQGNSA. CDR3 length: 14 residues. The CDR3 nucleotides read TGTGCTAGTTCCGGGACAACTATAGGAGATACGCAGTATTTT. Residues: CASSGTTIGDTQYF. Full variable domain (missing parts from reference TRBV7-2 and TRBJ2-3): GAGVSQSPSNKVTEKGKDVELRCDPISGHTALYWYRQSLGQGLEFLIYFQGNSAPDKSGLPSDRFSAERTGGSVSTLTIQRTQQEDSAVYLCASSGTTIGDTQYFGPGTRLTVL.

The chain links TRBV2 to TRBJ2-7; 7 nucleotides align to TRBD1. CDR3 length: 12 amino acids. Trimming at V came to 7 bases and at J to 4 bases, leaving 4 bases not matched to a gene. Germline CDR1 and CDR2: SNHLY and FYNNEI. CDR3 residues: CASKGAPYEQYF. CDR3 DNA: TGTGCCAGCAAGGGGGCGCCTTACGAGCAGTACTTC. The whole variable domain, remainder taken from reference TRBV2 and TRBJ2-7, is EPEVTQTPSHQVTQMGQEVILRCVPISNHLYFYWYRQILGQKVEFLVSFYNNEISEKSEIFDDQFSVERPDGSNFTLKIRSTKLEDSAMYFCASKGAPYEQYFGPGTRLTVT.